The clone carrying this TCR beta chain was seen just once. This sample stems from a study of T cell changes during pregnancy in multiple sclerosis. CDR1 is MDHEN and CDR2 is SYDVKM in the germline V gene. The CDR3 contains 12 residues. The V gene lost 8 bases and the J gene lost 0 bases, with 5 bases spanning the gap. Sequencing used immunoSEQ multiplex PCR; TCRdb keeps in-frame clones, though not all of them. Of roughly 58,000 clones in the sample, about 90% were seen once. The sequences come from CD4+ T cells from peripheral blood mononuclear cells, collected after pregnancy. V gene TRBV28 combines with J gene TRBJ1-3, with D unclear. The sequence was obtained from a female donor in good health, enrolled as a control in a pregnancy study. The CDR3 loop is CASSVSGNTIYF. Written as DNA, the CDR3 is TGTGCCAGCTCGGTCTCTGGAAACACCATATATTTT.